These T cell receptor beta chains were read from a single sample in a study of vaccination effects on CD4 cells after COVID-19. For these receptors, no antigen is known. Assay used: immunoSEQ multiplex PCR; TCRdb lists only in-frame clones, some missing. This sample yields around 30,000 clones, of which roughly 60% are seen a single time; 9.9% belongs to the top ten. Source: CD4+ T cells from PBMCs cultured without peptide, taken before COVID-19 vaccination. These receptors were taken from a human donor who received a COVID-19 vaccine. Each CDR3 is given with its conserved first and last residue. The D gene is left open where the match is weak. The size of a clone is reported for some rows only, either as once, few or many, or as a class for expanded clones.

j_gene: TRBJ2-7
d_gene: .
abundance: .
len: 16
v_gene: TRBV2
CDR3nt: TGTGCCAGCAGTGAGGCCCAGAGCAGGAGCTCCTACGAGCAGTACTTC
CDR3aa: CASSEAQSRSSYEQYF

j_gene: TRBJ2-5
d_gene: .
abundance: .
len: 14
v_gene: TRBV18
CDR3nt: TGTGCCAGCTCACCTAGGGTCTTCCGGGAGACCCAGTACTTC
CDR3aa: CASSPRVFRETQYF

j_gene: TRBJ2-3
d_gene: .
abundance: .
len: 15
v_gene: TRBV5-1
CDR3nt: TGCGCCAGCAGCCTAAGGAGAGGGACTTCAGATACGCAGTATTTT
CDR3aa: CASSLRRGTSDTQYF

j_gene: TRBJ2-4
d_gene: .
abundance: .
len: 15
v_gene: TRBV6-1
CDR3nt: TGTGCCAGCAGTGATGGGCTTCTAGCCAAAAACATTCAGTACTTC
CDR3aa: CASSDGLLAKNIQYF

j_gene: TRBJ2-3
d_gene: .
abundance: .
len: 15
v_gene: TRBV6-5
CDR3nt: TGTGCCAGCAGTTACGGGCGGGGATCCACAGATACGCAGTATTTT
CDR3aa: CASSYGRGSTDTQYF

j_gene: TRBJ2-3
d_gene: TRBD2
abundance: .
len: 15
v_gene: TRBV12-5
CDR3nt: TGTGCTAGTGGTTTGTCTAGCGGGAACACAGATACGCAGTATTTT
CDR3aa: CASGLSSGNTDTQYF

j_gene: TRBJ2-1
d_gene: .
abundance: .
len: 14
v_gene: TRBV29-1
CDR3nt: TGCAGCGTTGAGACGGAGTGGGCTGCTAATGAGCAGTTCTTC
CDR3aa: CSVETEWAANEQFF

j_gene: TRBJ2-3
d_gene: .
abundance: once
len: 15
v_gene: TRBV6-5
CDR3nt: TGTGCCAGCATAAGACGGAGTTCTAGGACAGATACGCAGTATTTT
CDR3aa: CASIRRSSRTDTQYF

j_gene: TRBJ2-5
d_gene: .
abundance: .
len: 16
v_gene: TRBV7-8
CDR3nt: TGTGCCAGCAGCCCCTCAATTCGCCCCGGGGTGAAGACCCAGTACTTC
CDR3aa: CASSPSIRPGVKTQYF

j_gene: TRBJ2-2
d_gene: .
abundance: .
len: 13
v_gene: TRBV6-5
CDR3nt: TGTGCCAGCAAACAGGAGGTGACCGGGGAGCTGTTTTTT
CDR3aa: CASKQEVTGELFF

j_gene: TRBJ2-7
d_gene: .
abundance: .
len: 13
v_gene: TRBV7-6
CDR3nt: TGTGCCAGCAGCTCAACTAGCTCCTACGAGCAGTACTTC
CDR3aa: CASSSTSSYEQYF

j_gene: TRBJ2-7
d_gene: .
abundance: few
len: 15
v_gene: TRBV5-4
CDR3nt: TGTGCCAGCAGCTTGGGATGGTCAGGGGCGTACGAGCAGTACTTC
CDR3aa: CASSLGWSGAYEQYF

j_gene: TRBJ2-5
d_gene: TRBD1
abundance: .
len: 16
v_gene: TRBV5-4
CDR3nt: TGTGCCAGCAGCCCTGGGGGAGGGACAGGGGGTCCCAGTCAGTACTTC
CDR3aa: CASSPGGGTGGPSQYF

j_gene: TRBJ2-2
d_gene: .
abundance: few
len: 13
v_gene: TRBV6-4
CDR3nt: TGTGCCAGCAGTGACGGGAACACCGGGGAGCTGTTTTTT
CDR3aa: CASSDGNTGELFF

j_gene: TRBJ1-2
d_gene: TRBD1
abundance: .
len: 14
v_gene: TRBV25-1
CDR3nt: TGTGCCAGCAGTGACTCGGACAGGAACTATGGCTACACCTTC
CDR3aa: CASSDSDRNYGYTF

j_gene: TRBJ1-5
d_gene: .
abundance: .
len: 15
v_gene: TRBV19
CDR3nt: TGTGCCAGTAGTATGGGATGGCAGCTAAATCAGCCCCAGCATTTT
CDR3aa: CASSMGWQLNQPQHF

j_gene: TRBJ1-1
d_gene: .
abundance: .
len: 11
v_gene: TRBV3-1/TRBV3-2
CDR3nt: TGTGCCAGCAGCCAGCGAACTGAAGCTTTCTTT
CDR3aa: CASSQRTEAFF

j_gene: TRBJ2-7
d_gene: .
abundance: .
len: 17
v_gene: TRBV4-1
CDR3nt: TGCGCCAGCAGCCTCATCCAAATCACAATATACCCCTACGAGCAGTACTTC
CDR3aa: CASSLIQITIYPYEQYF

j_gene: TRBJ2-1
d_gene: .
abundance: .
len: 13
v_gene: TRBV27
CDR3nt: TGTGCCAGCAGTTTCCAACAGGGCTATGAGCAGTTCTTC
CDR3aa: CASSFQQGYEQFF

j_gene: TRBJ2-1
d_gene: .
abundance: .
len: 13
v_gene: TRBV10-3
CDR3nt: TGTGCCATCAGGGGACTTCGCGAGGATGAGCAGTTCTTC
CDR3aa: CAIRGLREDEQFF

j_gene: TRBJ1-2
d_gene: .
abundance: few
len: 13
v_gene: TRBV2
CDR3nt: TGTGCCAGGGAGACAGATTCCAACTATGGCTACACCTTC
CDR3aa: CARETDSNYGYTF

j_gene: TRBJ1-4
d_gene: .
abundance: few
len: 13
v_gene: TRBV24-1
CDR3nt: TGTGCCACCAGTGACGTTCGGTCTGAAAAACTGTTTTTT
CDR3aa: CATSDVRSEKLFF

j_gene: TRBJ2-1
d_gene: .
abundance: .
len: 10
v_gene: TRBV10-3
CDR3nt: TGTGCCATCGCTTACAATGAGCAGTTCTTC
CDR3aa: CAIAYNEQFF

j_gene: TRBJ2-7
d_gene: TRBD1
abundance: .
len: 15
v_gene: TRBV6-5
CDR3nt: TGTGCCAGCAGTTACCAGACAGGGGCCACTTACGAGCAGTACTTC
CDR3aa: CASSYQTGATYEQYF

j_gene: TRBJ1-2
d_gene: .
abundance: .
len: 15
v_gene: TRBV12-5
CDR3nt: TGTGCTAGTGGTTTGATCCCCAGGGAGGGACATGGCTACACCTTC
CDR3aa: CASGLIPREGHGYTF

j_gene: TRBJ1-1
d_gene: .
abundance: .
len: 14
v_gene: TRBV10-1
CDR3nt: TGCGCCAGCAGCCTGGGCAGGGTGAACACTGAAGCTTTCTTT
CDR3aa: CASSLGRVNTEAFF

j_gene: TRBJ2-7
d_gene: .
abundance: .
len: 12
v_gene: TRBV4-1
CDR3nt: TGCGCCAGCAGCTCGGACAGCTACGAGCAGTACTTC
CDR3aa: CASSSDSYEQYF

j_gene: TRBJ1-1
d_gene: TRBD1
abundance: .
len: 16
v_gene: TRBV18
CDR3nt: TGTGCCAGCTCACCACAGCAGGGACAGGGCGGCCCTGAAGCTTTCTTT
CDR3aa: CASSPQQGQGGPEAFF

j_gene: TRBJ1-1
d_gene: .
abundance: .
len: 15
v_gene: TRBV6-6
CDR3nt: TGTGCCAGCAGTTTTCTCCCGACGACAGGACCTGAAGCTTTCTTT
CDR3aa: CASSFLPTTGPEAFF

j_gene: TRBJ2-1
d_gene: .
abundance: .
len: 14
v_gene: TRBV7-9
CDR3nt: TGTGCCAGCAGCTTAAAGGACAGCTACAATGAGCAGTTCTTC
CDR3aa: CASSLKDSYNEQFF

j_gene: TRBJ2-5
d_gene: .
abundance: .
len: 13
v_gene: TRBV5-1
CDR3nt: TGCGCCAGCAGCTTTCCAGGGACGGAGACCCAGTACTTC
CDR3aa: CASSFPGTETQYF

j_gene: TRBJ1-4
d_gene: .
abundance: .
len: 15
v_gene: TRBV18
CDR3nt: TGTGCCAGCTCACCACCGATGGGAGGAGGCGAAAAACTGTTTTTT
CDR3aa: CASSPPMGGGEKLFF

j_gene: TRBJ2-2
d_gene: TRBD2
abundance: .
len: 17
v_gene: TRBV5-1
CDR3nt: TGCGCCAGCAGCTTGGCCCCAGGACTAGCGGGAACCGGGGAGCTGTTTTTT
CDR3aa: CASSLAPGLAGTGELFF

j_gene: TRBJ1-2
d_gene: TRBD1
abundance: .
len: 16
v_gene: TRBV4-1
CDR3nt: TGCGCCAGCAGCCACGATAACGGACAGGGACTCTATGGCTACACCTTC
CDR3aa: CASSHDNGQGLYGYTF

j_gene: TRBJ2-5
d_gene: TRBD1
abundance: .
len: 13
v_gene: TRBV28
CDR3nt: TGTGCCAGCAAGGGGGCCATACAAGAGACCCAGTACTTC
CDR3aa: CASKGAIQETQYF

j_gene: TRBJ2-3
d_gene: TRBD2
abundance: .
len: 17
v_gene: TRBV4-2
CDR3nt: TGTGCCAGCAGCCAAGTGCGAGCGGGGGCCTCCACAGATACGCAGTATTTT
CDR3aa: CASSQVRAGASTDTQYF

j_gene: TRBJ1-1
d_gene: TRBD1
abundance: few
len: 14
v_gene: TRBV3-1/TRBV3-2
CDR3nt: TGTGCCAGCAGCACTCGGGACAGTAGCATTGAAGCTTTCTTT
CDR3aa: CASSTRDSSIEAFF

j_gene: TRBJ2-1
d_gene: .
abundance: .
len: 16
v_gene: TRBV21-1
CDR3nt: TGTGCCAGCAGCAAAGGTATGGGGACTAGCGATAATGAGCAGTTCTTC
CDR3aa: CASSKGMGTSDNEQFF

j_gene: TRBJ1-4
d_gene: .
abundance: .
len: 15
v_gene: TRBV6-2/TRBV6-3
CDR3nt: TGTGCCAGCAGTGACATTTATGCAACTAATGAAAAACTGTTTTTT
CDR3aa: CASSDIYATNEKLFF

j_gene: TRBJ2-2
d_gene: .
abundance: .
len: 14
v_gene: TRBV5-1
CDR3nt: TGCGCCAGCGGCCGGGGGGCGCCCACCGGGGAGCTGTTTTTT
CDR3aa: CASGRGAPTGELFF

j_gene: TRBJ2-2
d_gene: TRBD1
abundance: .
len: 16
v_gene: TRBV11-3
CDR3nt: TGTGCCAGCAGCCAGGGTGGGACAGGGCCTACCGGGGAGCTGTTTTTT
CDR3aa: CASSQGGTGPTGELFF